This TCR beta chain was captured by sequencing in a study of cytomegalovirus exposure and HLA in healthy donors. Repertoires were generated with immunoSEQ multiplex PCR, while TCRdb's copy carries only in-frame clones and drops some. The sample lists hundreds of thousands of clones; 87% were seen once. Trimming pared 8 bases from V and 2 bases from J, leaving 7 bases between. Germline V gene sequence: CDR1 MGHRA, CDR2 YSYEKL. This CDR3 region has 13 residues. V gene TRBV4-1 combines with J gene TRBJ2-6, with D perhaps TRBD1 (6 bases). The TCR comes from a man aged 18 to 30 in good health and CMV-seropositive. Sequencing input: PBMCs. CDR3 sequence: CASGTPGANVLTF. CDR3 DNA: TGCGCCAGCGGGACACCTGGGGCCAACGTCCTGACTTTC.